Following are 10 T cell receptor beta chains from one sample sequenced in a study of blood T cell repertoires in COVID-19. TCRdb's table, derived via immunoSEQ multiplex PCR, lists solely in-frame clones and lacks some. The profile covers 130,000 to 150,000 clones, with less than 85% appearing a single time and approximately 6.5% taken by the ten largest. The sequencing input was peripheral blood. These receptors were collected from a human donor in a cohort sampled during active COVID-19.

This rearrangement joins TRBV28 to TRBJ1-1; 8 nucleotides agree with TRBD1. This CDR3 comprises 14 residues. Losses at the gene ends were 6 bases for V and 0 bases for J; bases not matched to a gene: 3. CDR1 and CDR2 from the germline V gene are MDHEN and SYDVKM. The CDR3 reads CASRGQGMNTEAFF. DNA of the CDR3: TGTGCCAGCAGAGGACAGGGAATGAACACTGAAGCTTTCTTT.

The rearrangement uses TRBV7-8 and TRBJ1-2; maybe TRBD1 (6 bases). The germline V and J ends were trimmed by 5 bases and 6 bases, with 13 bases remaining between them. Germline V gene data show CDR1 as SGHVS and CDR2 as FQNEAQ. The CDR3 runs to 13 residues. The CDR3 is CASSLDSRDGYTF. The CDR3 nucleotides read TGTGCCAGCAGCCTGGACAGCCGGGATGGCTACACCTTC.

This chain connects TRBV9 to TRBJ2-3, with TRBD2 as a possible D gene (5 bases). Deletions cut 0 bases from V and 0 bases from J, with 8 bases between. Germline CDR1 and CDR2: SGDLS and YYNGEE. The CDR3 extends over 15 amino acids. CDR3 protein: CASSVASGSTDTQYF. CDR3 coding DNA: TGTGCCAGCAGCGTAGCAAGCGGAAGCACAGATACGCAGTATTTT. The whole variable domain, remainder taken from reference TRBV9 and TRBJ2-3, is DSGVTQTPKHLITATGQRVTLRCSPRSGDLSVYWYQQSLDQGLQFLIQYYNGEERAKGNILERFSAQQFPDLHSELNLSSLELGDSALYFCASSVASGSTDTQYFGPGTRLTVL.

This clone was observed a few times. V and J are TRBV24-1 and TRBJ2-7; 7 bases fit TRBD1. From germline, CDR1 is KGHDR and CDR2 SFDVKD. This CDR3 has 13 amino acids. The V and J ends lost 5 bases and 6 bases, in that order; junction bases with no gene match: 6. The CDR3 DNA follows: TGTGCCACCAGTGGAAACGACAGGGTCGAGCAGTACTTC. It is translated as CATSGNDRVEQYF.

The chain has TRBV4-2 and TRBJ2-3, with 7 bases that match TRBD1. This CDR3 has 15 residues. Germline CDR1 reads LGHNA; CDR2 reads YNFKEQ. Trimming took 6 bases from V and 0 from J; bases not matched to a gene: 6. CDR3 region: CASSPTGVSTDTQYF. CDR3 bases: TGTGCCAGCAGTCCTACAGGGGTCAGCACAGATACGCAGTATTTT.

This chain links TRBV19 with TRBJ2-7, with 8 bases that match TRBD1. CDR1 and CDR2 (germline): LNHDA, SQIVND (reference sequence). Trimming took 4 bases from V and 4 from J; bases not matched to a gene: 6. The CDR3 contains 14 residues. CDR3 protein: CASSNPGGAYEQYF. In DNA, the CDR3 is TGTGCCAGTAGTAATCCAGGGGGCGCATACGAGCAGTACTTC.

The V call is TRBV15, the J call TRBJ1-5; TRBD1 might be the D (6 bases). The CDR3 extends over 13 amino acids. V was trimmed by 8 bases and J by 7 bases, leaving 15 bases between them. Germline V CDR1 and CDR2: LNHNV, YYDKDF (reference sequence). The CDR3 sequence: CATGSGVGQPQHF. CDR3 nucleotides: TGTGCCACCGGCTCAGGGGTTGGGCAGCCCCAGCATTTT.

The CDR3 is CASSPSGRGTNEQFF. CDR3 bases: TGTGCCAGCAGCCCCTCGGGGCGGGGTACTAATGAGCAGTTCTTC. J is TRBJ2-1 and V is TRBV6-2 or TRBV6-3, with a possible D match to TRBD2 (6 bases). The CDR3 consists of 15 residues. Germline V gene sequence: CDR1 MNHEY, CDR2 SVGEGT. V was pared by 6 bases and J by 7 bases, with 19 bases between.

This clone appeared a few times. The chain couples TRBV6-6 to TRBJ1-1; 7 nucleotides match TRBD1. The trim removed 3 bases at V and 4 bases at J, leaving 2 bases unmatched. Looked up from germline, CDR1 is MNHNY and CDR2 is SVGAGI (reference sequence). This CDR3 is 13 amino acids long. Here the CDR3 reads CASSYQGGTEAFF. The DNA of the CDR3 is TGTGCCAGCAGTTATCAGGGGGGCACTGAAGCTTTCTTT.

Points on this clone: Other DNA sequences in the same sample also yield this CDR3. V and J are TRBV20-1 and TRBJ2-5; D not resolved. Trimming pared 6 bases from V and 4 bases from J, leaving 9 bases between. The CDR3 runs 11 residues. Germline V gives CDR1 DFQATT, CDR2 SNEGSKA (reference sequence). The DNA of the CDR3 is TGCAGTGCCCGAGATGGAGAGACCCAGTACTTC. Amino acid sequence: CSARDGETQYF.